This T cell receptor (beta chain) was identified during a study of T cell responses to AZD1222 COVID-19 vaccine. Profiled with immunoSEQ multiplex PCR; TCRdb holds only in-frame clones, not every one. Of about 94,000 clones listed, over 75% were seen once; the top ten hold 9.5% to 13%. The CDR3 spans 11 residues. CDR1 SGHRS and CDR2 YFSETQ come from the germline V gene. The V and J ends lost 0 bases and 4 bases respectively, with 2 bases between them. The receptor's source is an adult who received the AZD1222 COVID-19 vaccine. Sequencing was performed on peripheral blood, taken 28 days after the second AZD1222 dose. This rearrangement joins TRBV5-1 to TRBJ2-7; no reliable D call. In DNA, the CDR3 is TGCGCCAGCAGCTTGGGGTACGAGCAGTACTTC. Protein sequence: CASSLGYEQYF.